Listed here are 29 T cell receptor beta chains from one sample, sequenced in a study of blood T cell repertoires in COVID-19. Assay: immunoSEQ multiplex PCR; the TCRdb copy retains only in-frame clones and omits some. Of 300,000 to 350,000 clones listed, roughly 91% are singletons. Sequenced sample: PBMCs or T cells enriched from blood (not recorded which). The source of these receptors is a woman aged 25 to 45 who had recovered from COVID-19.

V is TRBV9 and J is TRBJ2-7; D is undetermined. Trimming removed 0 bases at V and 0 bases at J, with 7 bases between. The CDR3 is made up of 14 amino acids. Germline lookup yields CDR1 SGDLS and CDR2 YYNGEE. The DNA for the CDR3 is TGTGCCAGCAGCGTAGGGGCCTTCTCCTACGAGCAGTACTTC. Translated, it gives CASSVGAFSYEQYF. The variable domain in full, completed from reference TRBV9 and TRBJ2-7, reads DSGVTQTPKHLITATGQRVTLRCSPRSGDLSVYWYQQSLDQGLQFLIQYYNGEERAKGNILERFSAQQFPDLHSELNLSSLELGDSALYFCASSVGAFSYEQYFGPGTRLTVT.

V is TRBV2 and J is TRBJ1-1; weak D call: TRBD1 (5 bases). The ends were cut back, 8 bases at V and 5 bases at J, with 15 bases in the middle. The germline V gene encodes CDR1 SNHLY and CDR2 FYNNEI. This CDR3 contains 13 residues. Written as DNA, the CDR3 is TGTGCCAGCCGATTGGGGGGAGGGACTGAAGCTTTCTTT. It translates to CASRLGGGTEAFF.

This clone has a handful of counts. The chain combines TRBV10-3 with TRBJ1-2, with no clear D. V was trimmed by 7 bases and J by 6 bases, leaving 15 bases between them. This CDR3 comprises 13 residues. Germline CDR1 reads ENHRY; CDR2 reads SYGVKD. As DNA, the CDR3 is TGTGCCATCACACCGGGAGCCACGGATGGCTACACCTTC. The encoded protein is CAITPGATDGYTF.

CDR3 coding DNA: TGCGCCAGCAGCTTGGCCTCCCTAGCGGCCTCCTACAATGAGCAGTTCTTC. It codes for CASSLASLAASYNEQFF. The chain carries TRBV5-1 and TRBJ2-1; 7 nucleotides match TRBD2. CDR1 SGHRS and CDR2 YFSETQ come from the germline V gene. The CDR3 spans 17 residues. J lost 0 bases, V lost 0 bases, and 6 bases had no gene match. Full variable domain (outside the CDR3, taken from reference TRBV5-1 and TRBJ2-1): KAGVTQTPRYLIKTRGQQVTLSCSPISGHRSVSWYQQTPGQGLQFLFEYFSETQRNKGNFPGRFSGRQFSNSRSEMNVSTLELGDSALYLCASSLASLAASYNEQFFGPGTRLTVL.

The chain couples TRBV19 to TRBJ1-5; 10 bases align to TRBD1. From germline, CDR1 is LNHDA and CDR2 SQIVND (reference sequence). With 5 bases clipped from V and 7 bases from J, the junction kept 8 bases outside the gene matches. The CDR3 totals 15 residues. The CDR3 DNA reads TGTGCCAGTAGTCCGCCGGACAGGGGGGGACAGCCCCAGCATTTT. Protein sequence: CASSPPDRGGQPQHF.

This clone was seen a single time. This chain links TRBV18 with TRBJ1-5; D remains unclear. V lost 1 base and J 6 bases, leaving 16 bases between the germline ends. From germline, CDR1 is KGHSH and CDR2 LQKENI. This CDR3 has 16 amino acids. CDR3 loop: CASSPRGGLHGQPQHF. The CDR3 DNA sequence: TGTGCCAGCTCACCACGGGGAGGTCTTCATGGTCAGCCCCAGCATTTT.

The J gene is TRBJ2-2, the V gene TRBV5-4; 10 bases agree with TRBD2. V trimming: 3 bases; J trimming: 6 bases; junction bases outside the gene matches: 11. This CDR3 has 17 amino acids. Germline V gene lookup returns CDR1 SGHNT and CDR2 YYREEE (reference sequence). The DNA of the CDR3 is TGTGCCAGCAGCTCCCCTAGACTAGCGGGCGGACCCGGGGAGCTGTTTTTT. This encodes CASSSPRLAGGPGELFF.

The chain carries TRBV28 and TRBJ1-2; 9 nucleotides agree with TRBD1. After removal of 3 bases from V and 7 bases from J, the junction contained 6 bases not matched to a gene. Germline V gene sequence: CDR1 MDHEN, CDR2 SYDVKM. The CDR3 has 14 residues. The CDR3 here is CASSFSDRGVGYTF. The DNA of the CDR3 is TGTGCCAGCAGTTTCTCAGACAGGGGGGTTGGCTACACCTTC.

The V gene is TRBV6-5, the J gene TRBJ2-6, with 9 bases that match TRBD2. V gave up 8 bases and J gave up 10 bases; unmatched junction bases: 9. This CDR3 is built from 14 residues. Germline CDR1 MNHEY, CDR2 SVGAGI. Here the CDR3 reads CASLGLAGKNVLTF. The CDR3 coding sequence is TGTGCCAGCCTGGGGCTAGCGGGGAAAAACGTCCTGACTTTC.

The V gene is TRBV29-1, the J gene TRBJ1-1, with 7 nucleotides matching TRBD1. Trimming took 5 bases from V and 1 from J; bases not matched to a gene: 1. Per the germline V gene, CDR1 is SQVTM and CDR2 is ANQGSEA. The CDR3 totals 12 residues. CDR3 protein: CSVRQGNTEAFF. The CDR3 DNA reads TGCAGCGTTCGACAGGGGAACACTGAAGCTTTCTTT.

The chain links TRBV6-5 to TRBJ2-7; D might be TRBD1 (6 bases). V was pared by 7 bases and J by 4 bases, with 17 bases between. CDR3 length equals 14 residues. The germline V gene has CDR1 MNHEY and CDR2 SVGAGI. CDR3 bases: TGTGCCAGCACCAGACAGGTTCCTCGATACGAGCAGTACTTC. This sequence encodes CASTRQVPRYEQYF.

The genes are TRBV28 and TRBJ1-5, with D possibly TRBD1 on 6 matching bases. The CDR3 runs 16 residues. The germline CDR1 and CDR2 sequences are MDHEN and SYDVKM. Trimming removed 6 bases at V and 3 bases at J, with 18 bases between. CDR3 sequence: CASSRIRGGYNQPQHF. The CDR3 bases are TGTGCCAGCAGCAGAATCCGAGGGGGTTACAATCAGCCCCAGCATTTT. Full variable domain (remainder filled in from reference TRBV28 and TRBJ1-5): DVKVTQSSRYLVKRTGEKVFLECVQDMDHENMFWYRQDPGLGLRLIYFSYDVKMKEKGDIPEGYSVSREKKERFSLILESASTNQTSMYLCASSRIRGGYNQPQHFGDGTRLSIL.

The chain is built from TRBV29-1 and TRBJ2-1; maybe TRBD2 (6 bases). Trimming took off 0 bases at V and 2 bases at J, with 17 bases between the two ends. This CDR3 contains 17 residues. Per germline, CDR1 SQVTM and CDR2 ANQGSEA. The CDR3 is CSVEDRWRGGAYNEQFF. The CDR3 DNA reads TGCAGCGTTGAAGATCGCTGGCGGGGCGGGGCCTACAATGAGCAGTTCTTC.

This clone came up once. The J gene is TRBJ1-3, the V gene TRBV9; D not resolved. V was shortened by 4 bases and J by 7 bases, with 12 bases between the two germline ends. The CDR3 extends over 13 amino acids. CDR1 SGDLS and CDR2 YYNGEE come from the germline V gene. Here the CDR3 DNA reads TGTGCCAGCAGCTCCTCGGGCGGGAACACCATATATTTT. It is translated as CASSSSGGNTIYF.

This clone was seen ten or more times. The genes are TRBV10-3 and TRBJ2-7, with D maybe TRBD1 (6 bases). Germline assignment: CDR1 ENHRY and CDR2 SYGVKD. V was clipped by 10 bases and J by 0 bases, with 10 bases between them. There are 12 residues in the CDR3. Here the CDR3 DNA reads TGTGCCACAACAGGGAGCTCCTACGAGCAGTACTTC. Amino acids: CATTGSSYEQYF.

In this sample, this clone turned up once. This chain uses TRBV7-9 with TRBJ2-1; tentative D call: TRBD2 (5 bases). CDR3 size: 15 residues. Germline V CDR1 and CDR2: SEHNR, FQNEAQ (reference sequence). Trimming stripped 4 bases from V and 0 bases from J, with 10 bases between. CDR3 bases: TGTGCCAGCAGCTCACCGGGGTCCTCCTACAATGAGCAGTTCTTC. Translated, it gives CASSSPGSSYNEQFF.

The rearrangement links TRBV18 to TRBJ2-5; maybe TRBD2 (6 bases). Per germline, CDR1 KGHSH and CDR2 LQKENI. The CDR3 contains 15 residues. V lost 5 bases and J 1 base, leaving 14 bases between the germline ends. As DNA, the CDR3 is TGTGCCAGCTCAAGCGGCGGGGTTACCCAAGAGACCCAGTACTTC. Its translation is CASSSGGVTQETQYF.

The CDR3 reads CAWSSTGPLHF. The CDR3 DNA is TGTGCCTGGTCCAGCACGGGTCCCCTCCACTTT. The rearrangement joins TRBV30 to TRBJ1-6; D gene unclear. Trimming took 5 bases from V and 13 from J, leaving 12 bases between them. The germline V gene encodes CDR1 GTSNPN and CDR2 SVGIG (reference sequence). The CDR3 runs 11 residues.

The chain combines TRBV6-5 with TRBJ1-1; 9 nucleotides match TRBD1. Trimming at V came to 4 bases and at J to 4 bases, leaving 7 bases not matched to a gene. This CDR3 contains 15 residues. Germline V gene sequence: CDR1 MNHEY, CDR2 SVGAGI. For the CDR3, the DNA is TGTGCCAGCAGTTCCCCGGACAGGGGTATCACTGAAGCTTTCTTT. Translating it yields CASSSPDRGITEAFF.

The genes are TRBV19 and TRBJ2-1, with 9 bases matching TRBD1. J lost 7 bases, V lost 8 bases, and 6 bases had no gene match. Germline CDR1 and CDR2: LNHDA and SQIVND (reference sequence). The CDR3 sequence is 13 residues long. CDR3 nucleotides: TGTGCCAGTCAGGGACAGGGTGGAAATGAGCAGTTCTTC. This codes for CASQGQGGNEQFF.

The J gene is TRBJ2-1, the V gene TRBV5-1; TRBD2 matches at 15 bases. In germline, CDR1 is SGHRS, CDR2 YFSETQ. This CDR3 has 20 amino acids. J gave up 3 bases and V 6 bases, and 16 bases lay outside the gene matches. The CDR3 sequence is CASTSRGLAGGSAYYNEQFF. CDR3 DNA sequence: TGCGCCAGCACATCACGTGGACTAGCGGGAGGGTCTGCTTACTACAATGAGCAGTTCTTC.

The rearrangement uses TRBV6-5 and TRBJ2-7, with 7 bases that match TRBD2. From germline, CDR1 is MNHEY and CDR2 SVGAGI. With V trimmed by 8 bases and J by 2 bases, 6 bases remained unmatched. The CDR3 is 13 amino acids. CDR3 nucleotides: TGTGCCAGCGTAGCGGGCTTCCCCTACGAGCAGTACTTC. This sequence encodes CASVAGFPYEQYF.

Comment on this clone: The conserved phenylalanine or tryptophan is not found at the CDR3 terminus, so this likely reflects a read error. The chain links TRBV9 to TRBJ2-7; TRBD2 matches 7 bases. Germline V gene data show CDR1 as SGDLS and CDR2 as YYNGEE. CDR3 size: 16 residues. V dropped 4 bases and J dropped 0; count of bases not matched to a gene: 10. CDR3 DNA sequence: TGTGCCAGCAGCCCGGGGGGTAGCGGTGGCTCCTACGAGCAGTACCTC. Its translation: CASSPGGSGGSYEQYL.

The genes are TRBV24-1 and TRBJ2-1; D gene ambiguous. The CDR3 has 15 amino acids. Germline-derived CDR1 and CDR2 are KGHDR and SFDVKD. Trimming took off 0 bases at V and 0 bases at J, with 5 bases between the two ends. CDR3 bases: TGTGCCACCAGTGATTTGTCCCTCTCCTACAATGAGCAGTTCTTC. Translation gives CATSDLSLSYNEQFF.

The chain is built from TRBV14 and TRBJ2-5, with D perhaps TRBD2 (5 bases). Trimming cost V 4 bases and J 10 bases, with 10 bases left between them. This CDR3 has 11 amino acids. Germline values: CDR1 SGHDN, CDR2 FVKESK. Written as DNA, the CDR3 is TGTGCCAGCAGCCGAGGGCTAAGCCAGTACTTC. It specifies CASSRGLSQYF.

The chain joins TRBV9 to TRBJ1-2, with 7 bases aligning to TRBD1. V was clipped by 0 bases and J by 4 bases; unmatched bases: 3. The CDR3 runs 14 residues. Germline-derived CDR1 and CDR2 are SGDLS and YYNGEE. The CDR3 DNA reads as TGTGCCAGCAGCGTAGATGGGACAGCCTATGGCTACACCTTC. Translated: CASSVDGTAYGYTF.

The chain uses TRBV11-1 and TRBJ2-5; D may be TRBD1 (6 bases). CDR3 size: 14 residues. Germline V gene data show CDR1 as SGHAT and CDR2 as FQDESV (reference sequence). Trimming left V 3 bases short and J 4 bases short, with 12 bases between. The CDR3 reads CASSFAGTRETQYF. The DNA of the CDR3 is TGTGCCAGCAGCTTCGCCGGGACAAGAGAGACCCAGTACTTC.

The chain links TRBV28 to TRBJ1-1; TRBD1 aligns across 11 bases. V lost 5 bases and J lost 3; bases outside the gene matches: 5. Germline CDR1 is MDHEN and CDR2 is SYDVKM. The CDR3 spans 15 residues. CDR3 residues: CASSTLGQGDTEAFF. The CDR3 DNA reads TGTGCCAGCAGTACCCTGGGACAGGGGGACACTGAAGCTTTCTTT.

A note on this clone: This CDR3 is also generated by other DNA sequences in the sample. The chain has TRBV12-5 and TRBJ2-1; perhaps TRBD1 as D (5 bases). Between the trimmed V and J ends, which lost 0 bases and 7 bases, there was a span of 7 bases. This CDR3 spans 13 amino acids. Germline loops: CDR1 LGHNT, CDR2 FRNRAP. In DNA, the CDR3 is TGTGCTAGTGGTTTGGTACCAGGGAATGAGCAGTTCTTC. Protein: CASGLVPGNEQFF. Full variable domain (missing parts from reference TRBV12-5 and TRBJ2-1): DARVTQTPRHKVTEMGQEVTMRCQPILGHNTVFWYRQTMMQGLELLAYFRNRAPLDDSGMPKDRFSAEMPDATLATLKIQPSEPRDSAVYFCASGLVPGNEQFFGPGTRLTVL.